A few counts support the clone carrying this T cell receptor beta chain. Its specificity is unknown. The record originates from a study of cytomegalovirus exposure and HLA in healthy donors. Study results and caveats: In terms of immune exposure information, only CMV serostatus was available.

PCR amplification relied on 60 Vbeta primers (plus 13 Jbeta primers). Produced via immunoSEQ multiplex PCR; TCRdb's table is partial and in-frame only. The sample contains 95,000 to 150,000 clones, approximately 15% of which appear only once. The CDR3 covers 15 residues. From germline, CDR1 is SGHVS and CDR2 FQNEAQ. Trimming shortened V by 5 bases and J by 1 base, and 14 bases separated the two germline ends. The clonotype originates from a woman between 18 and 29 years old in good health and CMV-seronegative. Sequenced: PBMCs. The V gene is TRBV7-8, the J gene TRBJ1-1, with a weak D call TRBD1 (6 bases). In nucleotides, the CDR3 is TGTGCCAGCAGCCCAGGGGCGGTCCCGAACACTGAAGCTTTCTTT. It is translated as CASSPGAVPNTEAFF.